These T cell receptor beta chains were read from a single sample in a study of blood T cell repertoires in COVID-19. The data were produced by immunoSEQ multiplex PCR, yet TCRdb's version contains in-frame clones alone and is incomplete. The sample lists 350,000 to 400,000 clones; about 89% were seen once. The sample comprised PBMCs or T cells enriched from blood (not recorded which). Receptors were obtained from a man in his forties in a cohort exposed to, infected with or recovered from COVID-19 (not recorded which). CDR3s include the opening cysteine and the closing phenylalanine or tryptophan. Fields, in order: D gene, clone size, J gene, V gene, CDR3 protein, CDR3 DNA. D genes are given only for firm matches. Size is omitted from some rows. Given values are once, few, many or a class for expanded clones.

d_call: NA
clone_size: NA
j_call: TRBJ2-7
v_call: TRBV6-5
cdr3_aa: CASSRTSTSYEQYF
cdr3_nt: TGTGCCAGCAGTAGAACCTCGACATCCTACGAGCAGTACTTC

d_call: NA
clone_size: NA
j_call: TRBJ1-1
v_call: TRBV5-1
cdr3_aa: CASSTTQGVEAFF
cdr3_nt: TGCGCCAGCAGCACGACACAGGGAGTTGAAGCTTTCTTT

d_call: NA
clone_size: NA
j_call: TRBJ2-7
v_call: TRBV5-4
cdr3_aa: CASSLVKGKSYEQYF
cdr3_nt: TGTGCCAGCAGCTTGGTAAAGGGGAAATCCTACGAGCAGTACTTC

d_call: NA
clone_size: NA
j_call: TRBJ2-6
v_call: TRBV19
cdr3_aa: CASRPVSSGANVLTF
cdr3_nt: TGTGCCAGTAGGCCGGTTAGCTCTGGGGCCAACGTCCTGACTTTC

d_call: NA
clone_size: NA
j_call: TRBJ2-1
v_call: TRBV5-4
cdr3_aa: CASSLIRGRVGDEQFF
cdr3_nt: TGTGCCAGCAGCCTGATTAGGGGGAGGGTTGGCGATGAGCAGTTCTTC

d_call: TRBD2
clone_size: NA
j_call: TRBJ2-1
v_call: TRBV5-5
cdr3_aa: CASSLAATSRDNEQFF
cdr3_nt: TGTGCCAGCAGCTTGGCAGCGACTAGCCGGGACAATGAGCAGTTCTTC

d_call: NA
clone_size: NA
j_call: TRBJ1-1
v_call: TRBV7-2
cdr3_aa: CASSFRVETEAFF
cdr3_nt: TGTGCCAGCAGCTTCAGGGTGGAAACTGAAGCTTTCTTT

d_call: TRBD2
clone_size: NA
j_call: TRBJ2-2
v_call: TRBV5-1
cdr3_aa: CASSLLGTSLTGELFF
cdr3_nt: TGCGCCAGCAGCCTACTAGGGACTAGCCTCACCGGGGAGCTGTTTTTT

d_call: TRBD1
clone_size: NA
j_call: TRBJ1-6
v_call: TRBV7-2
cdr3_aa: CASRTRQGDSPLHF
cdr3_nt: TGTGCCAGCAGAACAAGACAGGGTGATTCACCCCTCCACTTT

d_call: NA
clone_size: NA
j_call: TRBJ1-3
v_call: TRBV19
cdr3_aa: CASSIAGLSGNTIYF
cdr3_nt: TGTGCCAGTAGTATTGCAGGACTCTCTGGAAACACCATATATTTT

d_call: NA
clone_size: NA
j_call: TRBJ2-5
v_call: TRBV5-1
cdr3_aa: CASSLAVAPLETQYF
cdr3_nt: TGCGCCAGCAGCTTGGCAGTAGCCCCTCTAGAGACCCAGTACTTC

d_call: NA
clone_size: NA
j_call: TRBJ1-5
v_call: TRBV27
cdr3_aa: CASSRVNSLGNQPQHF
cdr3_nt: TGTGCCAGCAGTCGAGTAAACAGTTTAGGCAATCAGCCCCAGCATTTT

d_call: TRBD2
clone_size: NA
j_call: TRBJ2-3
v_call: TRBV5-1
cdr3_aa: CASSLPGGVTDTQYF
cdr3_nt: TGCGCCAGCAGCTTGCCGGGAGGAGTCACAGATACGCAGTATTTT

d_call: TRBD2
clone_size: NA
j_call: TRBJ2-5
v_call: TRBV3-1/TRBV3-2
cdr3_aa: CASGILAGGRETQYF
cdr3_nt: TGTGCCAGCGGGATTCTAGCGGGAGGGAGGGAGACCCAGTACTTC

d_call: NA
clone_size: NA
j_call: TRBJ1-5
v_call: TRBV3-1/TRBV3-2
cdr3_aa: CASGASDSNQPQHF
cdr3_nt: TGTGCCAGCGGGGCAAGCGATAGCAATCAGCCCCAGCATTTT

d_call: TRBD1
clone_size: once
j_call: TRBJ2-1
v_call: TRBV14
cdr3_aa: CASSPGQGINEQFF
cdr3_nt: TGTGCCAGCAGCCCCGGACAGGGTATCAATGAGCAGTTCTTC

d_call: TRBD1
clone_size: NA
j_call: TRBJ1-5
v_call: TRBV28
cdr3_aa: CASSFPTGGGNQPQHF
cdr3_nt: TGTGCCAGCAGCTTCCCGACAGGGGGAGGCAATCAGCCCCAGCATTTT

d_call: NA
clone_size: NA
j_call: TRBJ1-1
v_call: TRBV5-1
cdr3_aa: CASRIGQTNTEAFF
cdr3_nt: TGCGCCAGCAGGATTGGACAGACGAACACTGAAGCTTTCTTT

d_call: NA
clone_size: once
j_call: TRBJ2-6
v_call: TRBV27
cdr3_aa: CASSGTGVSGANVLTF
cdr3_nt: TGTGCCAGCAGTGGTACGGGTGTCTCTGGGGCCAACGTCCTGACTTTC

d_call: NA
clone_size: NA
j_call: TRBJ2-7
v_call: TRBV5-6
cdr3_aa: CASSRYRGGGYEQYF
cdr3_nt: TGTGCCAGCAGCAGATACAGGGGAGGAGGGTACGAGCAGTACTTC

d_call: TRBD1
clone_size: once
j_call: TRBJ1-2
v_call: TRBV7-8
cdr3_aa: CASSLARDRPEYGYTF
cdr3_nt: TGTGCCAGCAGCTTAGCTCGGGACAGGCCGGAATATGGCTACACCTTC

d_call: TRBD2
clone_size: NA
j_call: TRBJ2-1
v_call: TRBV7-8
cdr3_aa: CASSPNLGGSSYNEQFF
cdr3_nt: TGTGCCAGCAGCCCCAACCTTGGCGGGAGCTCCTACAATGAGCAGTTCTTC

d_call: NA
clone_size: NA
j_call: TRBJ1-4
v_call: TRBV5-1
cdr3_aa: CASTGGGVPEKLFF
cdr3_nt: TGCGCCAGCACAGGAGGAGGGGTTCCCGAAAAACTGTTTTTT